This T cell receptor beta chain was observed in a study of Ad26.COV2.S vaccination and SARS-CoV-2 variants. About the study: Ad26.COV2.S was injected intramuscularly once or twice, 56 days apart.

The CDR3 loop spans 15 amino acids. Germline values: CDR1 SGDLS, CDR2 YYNGEE. The ends lost 3 bases at V and 3 bases at J; junction bases unmatched: 7. Treatment denoted: approximately 18 received Ad26.COV2.S at low or high dose, single or two shots; 5 received placebo; per-sample allocation not given. Specimen acquisition occurred on day 63 following the initial vaccine or placebo injection. The method was immunoSEQ multiplex PCR; TCRdb's version includes in-frame clones alone and lacks a portion of them. The repertoire holds roughly 320,000 clones, about 86% seen once, with roughly 1.9% in the top ten.

The J gene is TRBJ2-7, the V gene TRBV9; 9 bases map to TRBD2. The sample here was peripheral blood, taken in a trial of Ad26.COV2.S vaccine versus placebo. This TCR derives from a person aged 18-65 years who received the Ad26.COV2.S COVID-19 vaccine or a placebo. The CDR3 protein is CASSAGTSPFYEQYF. The CDR3 nucleotides are TGTGCCAGCAGCGCGGGGACTAGCCCTTTCTACGAGCAGTACTTC.